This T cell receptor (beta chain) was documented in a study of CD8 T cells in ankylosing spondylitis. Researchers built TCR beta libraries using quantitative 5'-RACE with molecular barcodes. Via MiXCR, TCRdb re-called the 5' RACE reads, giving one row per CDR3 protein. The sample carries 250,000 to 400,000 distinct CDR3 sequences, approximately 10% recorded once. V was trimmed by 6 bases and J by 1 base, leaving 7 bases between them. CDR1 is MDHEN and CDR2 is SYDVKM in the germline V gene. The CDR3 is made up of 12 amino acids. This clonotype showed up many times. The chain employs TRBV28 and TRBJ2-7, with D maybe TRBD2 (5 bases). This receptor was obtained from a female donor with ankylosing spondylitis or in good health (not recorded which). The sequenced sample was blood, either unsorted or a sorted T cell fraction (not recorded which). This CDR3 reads CASRTGSYEQYF. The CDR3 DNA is TGTGCCAGCAGGACGGGATCCTACGAGCAGTACTTC.